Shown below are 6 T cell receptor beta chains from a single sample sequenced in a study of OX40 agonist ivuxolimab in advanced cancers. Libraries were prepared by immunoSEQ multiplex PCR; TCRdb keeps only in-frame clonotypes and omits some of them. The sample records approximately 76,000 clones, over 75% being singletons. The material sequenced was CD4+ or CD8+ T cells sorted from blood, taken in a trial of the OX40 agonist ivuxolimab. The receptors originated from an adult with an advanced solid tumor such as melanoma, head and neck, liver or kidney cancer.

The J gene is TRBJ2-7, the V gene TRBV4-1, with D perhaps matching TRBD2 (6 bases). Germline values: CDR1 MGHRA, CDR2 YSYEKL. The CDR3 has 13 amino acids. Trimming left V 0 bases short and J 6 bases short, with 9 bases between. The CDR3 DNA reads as TGCGCCAGCAGCCAAGATGTCGGGGGCGAGCAGTACTTC. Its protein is CASSQDVGGEQYF.

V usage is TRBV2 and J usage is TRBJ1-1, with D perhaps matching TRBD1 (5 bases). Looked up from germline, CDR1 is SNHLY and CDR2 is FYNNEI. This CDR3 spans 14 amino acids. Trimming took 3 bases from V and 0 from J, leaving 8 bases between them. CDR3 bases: TGTGCCAGCAGTGAGGGGACGGTGAACACTGAAGCTTTCTTT. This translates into CASSEGTVNTEAFF.

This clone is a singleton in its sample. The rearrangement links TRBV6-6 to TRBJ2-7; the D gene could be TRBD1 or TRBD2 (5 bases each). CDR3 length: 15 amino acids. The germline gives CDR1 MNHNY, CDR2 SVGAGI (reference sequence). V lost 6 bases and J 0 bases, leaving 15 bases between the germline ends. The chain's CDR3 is CASRPDSGRSYEQYF. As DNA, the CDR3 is TGTGCCAGCAGGCCTGACAGCGGCCGCTCCTACGAGCAGTACTTC.

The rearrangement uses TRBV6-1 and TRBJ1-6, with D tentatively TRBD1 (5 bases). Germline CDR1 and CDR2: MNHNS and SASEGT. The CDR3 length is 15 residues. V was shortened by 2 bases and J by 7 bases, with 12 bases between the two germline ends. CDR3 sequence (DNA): TGTGCCAGCAGTGAAATTCAGGGATTGAATTCACCCCTCCACTTT. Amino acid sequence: CASSEIQGLNSPLHF.

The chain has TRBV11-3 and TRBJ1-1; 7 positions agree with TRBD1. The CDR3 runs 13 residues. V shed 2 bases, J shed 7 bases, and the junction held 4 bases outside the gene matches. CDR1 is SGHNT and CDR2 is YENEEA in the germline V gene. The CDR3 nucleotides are TGTGCCAGCAGCTTATTCCCAGGGGGTGAAGCTTTCTTT. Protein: CASSLFPGGEAFF.

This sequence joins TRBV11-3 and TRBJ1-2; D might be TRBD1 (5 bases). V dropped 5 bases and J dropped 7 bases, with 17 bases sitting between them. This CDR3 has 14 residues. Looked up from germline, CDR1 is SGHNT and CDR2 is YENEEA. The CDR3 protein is CASSHPGTPLGYTF. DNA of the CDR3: TGTGCCAGCAGCCATCCCGGGACTCCCCTTGGCTACACCTTC.